This T cell receptor beta chain is drawn from a study of T cell changes during pregnancy in multiple sclerosis. Produced via immunoSEQ multiplex PCR; TCRdb's table is partial and in-frame only. The sample shows roughly 70,000 clones, 80% to 90% of them seen only once. CDR1 is MNHEY, CDR2 SMNVEV, per germline (reference sequence). This CDR3 spans 14 amino acids. V lost 7 bases to trimming and J lost 3 bases, with 16 bases between them. The TCR comes from a female donor with multiple sclerosis, enrolled in a pregnancy study. V and J are TRBV27 and TRBJ2-7, with D tentatively TRBD2 (5 bases). The specimen was peripheral blood, collected before pregnancy. For the CDR3, the DNA is TGTGCCAGCAAAAGGCGGGCTCCTTACTACGAGCAGTACTTC. Amino acids: CASKRRAPYYEQYF.